This TCR beta chain stems from a study of metastatic and nonmetastatic thyroid tumors. Whole-study context: Repertoire data that came from the blood and tumor or nodule tissue of malignant and benign thyroid patients were compared.

This clone came up many times. Until they underwent thyroid surgery, no patient had received any treatment. Per the germline V gene, CDR1 is MGHRA and CDR2 is YSYEKL. The CDR3 length is 15 residues. V lost 5 bases to trimming and J lost 4 bases, with 14 bases between them. Under the authors' procedure: In papillary thyroid cancer, a distant-metastasis classifier was built using CDR3 differences across clinicopathological groups. TCRdb re-called the PCR reads through MiXCR. TCRdb's processing, not the authors' own work, is the source of the V and J calls. The table lists roughly 40,000 clones, 20% to 30% of them singletons.

The J gene is TRBJ1-4, the V gene TRBV4-1; TRBD1 is a possible D gene (5 bases). The material sequenced was tumor tissue. The receptor comes from a female donor with papillary thyroid cancer or a benign thyroid nodule (not recorded which). Some clones in this sample may be carry-over from other donors' samples. The CDR3 sequence: CASSGTGLVNEKLFF. The DNA of the CDR3 is TGCGCCAGCAGCGGAACGGGACTCGTTAATGAAAAACTGTTTTTT.